This passage covers 18 T cell receptor beta chains from one sample sequenced in a study of control samples from healthy donors and cancer patients. Here immunoSEQ multiplex PCR was the method, and the copy in TCRdb shows in-frame clones only, minus some. The sample comprises 130,000 to 150,000 clones, 80% to 95% of which are singletons, and 10% to 12% rests with the top ten. Sequenced sample: blood. These receptors all come from a man aged 25-45 years in good health.

The rearrangement joins TRBV9 to TRBJ2-7; D may match TRBD1 or TRBD2 (5 bases each). The length of the CDR3 is 15 residues. The V gene's germline CDR1 is SGDLS and CDR2 YYNGEE. With 0 bases removed from V and 7 bases from J, the gap between germline ends came to 17 bases. CDR3 region: CASSVGRGTWEEQYF. The DNA of the CDR3 is TGTGCCAGCAGCGTAGGACGGGGCACCTGGGAGGAGCAGTACTTC.

J is TRBJ2-7 and V is TRBV30; D perhaps matches TRBD1 (5 bases). The CDR3 totals 14 residues. Germline CDR1 and CDR2: GTSNPN and SVGIG (reference sequence). Trimming cost V 7 bases and J 6 bases, with 22 bases left between them. The CDR3: CALKLVPGIIEQYF. The CDR3 DNA reads as TGTGCCTTAAAATTGGTCCCAGGGATAATCGAGCAGTACTTC.

The CDR3 region has the DNA TGTGCCAGCAGCTTGGGAAATCAGCCCCAGCATTTT. It is translated as CASSLGNQPQHF. The chain recombines TRBV7-2 with TRBJ1-5, with D hard to call. The CDR3 runs 12 residues. Trimming left V 3 bases short and J 4 bases short, with 4 bases between. The germline V gene encodes CDR1 SGHTA and CDR2 FQGNSA.

V gene TRBV29-1 combines with J gene TRBJ1-1; D perhaps matches TRBD1 (6 bases). Germline V CDR1 and CDR2: SQVTM, ANQGSEA. V was trimmed by 7 bases and J by 4 bases, leaving 28 bases between them. This CDR3 spans 17 amino acids. The CDR3, as DNA: TGCAGCGGTGTTCCCCAGTCGCGGGGGCGGGCTGGCACTGAAGCTTTCTTT. Residues: CSGVPQSRGRAGTEAFF.

In regard to this clone: This sample also contains other DNA sequences that code for the same CDR3. This chain uses TRBV27 with TRBJ2-1; tentatively, D is TRBD1 or TRBD2 (7 bases each). The CDR3 contains 19 residues. Germline V gene sequence: CDR1 MNHEY, CDR2 SMNVEV (reference sequence). Trimming took off 0 bases at V and 10 bases at J, with 28 bases between the two ends. The CDR3: CASSLSPTGTGAPRGEQFF. As DNA, the CDR3 is TGTGCCAGCAGTTTATCACCCACAGGAACAGGGGCCCCGCGGGGGGAGCAGTTCTTC.

The rearrangement joins TRBV2 to TRBJ2-3, with 7 bases lining up with TRBD2. CDR1 and CDR2 (germline): SNHLY, FYNNEI. Trimming removed 4 bases from V and 5 bases from J; junction bases left unmatched: 6. The CDR3 is 14 residues long. This chain's CDR3 is CASSGRLARDTQYF. The CDR3, as DNA: TGTGCCAGCAGTGGGAGACTAGCCAGAGATACGCAGTATTTT. The full variable domain, rest sourced from reference TRBV2 and TRBJ2-3, is EPEVTQTPSHQVTQMGQEVILRCVPISNHLYFYWYRQILGQKVEFLVSFYNNEISEKSEIFDDQFSVERPDGSNFTLKIRSTKLEDSAMYFCASSGRLARDTQYFGPGTRLTVL.

A few counts support this clone. This sequence joins TRBV18 and TRBJ2-5, with 11 bases that match TRBD2. Germline loops: CDR1 KGHSH, CDR2 LQKENI. V gave up 2 bases and J gave up 2 bases; unmatched junction bases: 13. The CDR3 is made up of 19 amino acids. This chain's CDR3 is CASSPRGGRTSGQQETQYF. CDR3 nucleotides: TGTGCCAGCTCACCAAGAGGGGGAAGGACTAGCGGGCAACAAGAGACCCAGTACTTC.

This clone was detected only once. This chain connects TRBV28 to TRBJ2-3; D may be TRBD1 (5 bases). Germline-derived CDR1 and CDR2 are MDHEN and SYDVKM. The V end lost 11 bases, the J end lost 2 bases, and 14 bases lay between the germline ends. The CDR3 is made up of 13 amino acids. Here the CDR3 reads CAGQGSDTDTQYF. CDR3 coding DNA: TGTGCCGGGCAGGGCTCGGACACAGATACGCAGTATTTT.

The chain employs TRBV12-5 and TRBJ2-1, with D perhaps TRBD1 or TRBD2 (5 bases each). This CDR3 spans 12 amino acids. V lost 3 bases and J lost 9, with 9 bases in between. CDR1 and CDR2 (germline): LGHNT, FRNRAP. The CDR3 loop reads CASGLRDGEQFF. CDR3 coding DNA: TGTGCTAGTGGTTTAAGGGACGGTGAGCAGTTCTTC.

The chain uses TRBV18 and TRBJ1-2; 8 bases agree with TRBD1. CDR1 and CDR2 from the germline V gene are KGHSH and LQKENI. This CDR3 is 17 amino acids long. Trimming cost V 3 bases and J 4 bases; bases outside gene matches: 13. The CDR3 sequence: CASSPVPGTGQIYGYTF. For the CDR3, the DNA is TGTGCCAGCTCACCTGTTCCCGGGACAGGCCAGATCTATGGCTACACCTTC.

This clone has a single count. The rearrangement uses TRBV29-1 and TRBJ2-3, with TRBD2 matching over 7 bases. This CDR3 has 14 amino acids. Germline values: CDR1 SQVTM, CDR2 ANQGSEA. Trimming at V came to 4 bases and at J to 2 bases, leaving 6 bases not matched to a gene. The CDR3 spells CSVGLAATTDTQYF. The CDR3 bases are TGCAGCGTTGGCCTAGCGGCTACCACAGATACGCAGTATTTT.

This clone appeared a few times. This chain joins TRBV27 and TRBJ1-4; D call uncertain. Germline loops: CDR1 MNHEY, CDR2 SMNVEV (reference sequence). The CDR3 has 15 amino acids. V lost 7 bases and J lost 4, with 16 bases in between. CDR3 region: CASKSTANGNEKLFF. The CDR3 region has the DNA TGTGCCAGCAAATCCACAGCGAATGGTAATGAAAAACTGTTTTTT. The variable domain in full, completed from reference TRBV27 and TRBJ1-4, reads EAQVTQNPRYLITVTGKKLTVTCSQNMNHEYMSWYRQDPGLGLRQIYYSMNVEVTDKGDVPEGYKVSRKEKRNFPLILESPSPNQTSLYFCASKSTANGNEKLFFGSGTQLSVL.

The V and J genes are TRBV15 and TRBJ2-2; a weak D match, TRBD1 (6 bases). Germline CDR1 and CDR2: LNHNV and YYDKDF (reference sequence). The V gene lost 5 bases and the J gene lost 5 bases, with 9 bases spanning the gap. The CDR3 is 13 amino acids. CDR3: CATSVTGTGELFF. The CDR3 DNA is TGTGCCACCAGCGTAACAGGGACCGGGGAGCTGTTTTTT.

This clone was picked up one time. The V call is TRBV11-2, the J call TRBJ2-1; 14 bases are a match to TRBD2. V trimming: 5 bases; J trimming: 6 bases; junction bases outside the gene matches: 3. The CDR3 extends over 15 amino acids. The germline V gene has CDR1 SGHAT and CDR2 FQNNGV. The CDR3 is CASSNGLAGGNEQFF. The CDR3 coding sequence is TGTGCCAGCAGCAACGGACTAGCGGGAGGCAATGAGCAGTTCTTC. Supplemented by reference TRBV11-2 and TRBJ2-1, the full variable domain reads EAGVAQSPRYKIIEKRQSVAFWCNPISGHATLYWYQQILGQGPKLLIQFQNNGVVDDSQLPKDRFSAERLKGVDSTLKIQPAKLEDSAVYLCASSNGLAGGNEQFFGPGTRLTVL.

J is TRBJ1-1 and V is TRBV10-3; 8 bases agree with TRBD1. The CDR3 is 14 residues long. CDR1 ENHRY and CDR2 SYGVKD come from the germline V gene. The junction had 4 bases not matched to a gene; V was cut back by 3 bases and J by 4 bases. The CDR3 here is CAISEKTGVTEAFF. CDR3 bases: TGTGCCATCAGTGAAAAGACAGGGGTCACTGAAGCTTTCTTT.

The V and J genes are TRBV14 and TRBJ1-6; 7 bases agree with TRBD1. Trimming took 0 bases from V and 11 from J; bases not matched to a gene: 7. Germline CDR1 is SGHDN and CDR2 is FVKESK. The CDR3 contains 15 residues. The DNA of the CDR3 is TGTGCCAGCAGCCAAGATGGGCAGGGGGGTCCACCCCTCCACTTT. Its protein product is CASSQDGQGGPPLHF.

This chain connects TRBV20-1 to TRBJ1-2, with 8 bases aligning to TRBD1. Germline CDR1 reads DFQATT; CDR2 reads SNEGSKA (reference sequence). The CDR3 runs to 13 residues. The J segment lost 3 bases and the V segment lost 3 bases, leaving 3 bases of the junction unmatched. CDR3 region: CSASQGAYYGYTF. The CDR3 nucleotides read TGCAGTGCTAGTCAGGGGGCGTACTATGGCTACACCTTC.

The rearrangement links TRBV6-5 to TRBJ2-7; 8 bases match TRBD2. V was pared by 7 bases and J by 7 bases, with 9 bases of the junction left unmatched. The CDR3 sequence is 13 residues long. The germline gives CDR1 MNHEY, CDR2 SVGAGI. In DNA form, the CDR3 reads TGTGCCAGCAAGTCGTCGGGACTAGGAGAGCAGTACTTC. It encodes CASKSSGLGEQYF.